The rows below give T cell receptor beta chains drawn from one sample of a study of shared clonotypes between healthy human individuals. TCRdb's copy holds only in-frame clones and misses some; the assay was immunoSEQ multiplex PCR. The table records some 630,000 clones, roughly 95% of them present only once. Material: naive CD8+ T cells sorted from blood. These receptor sequences come from a woman aged 25 to 39 in good health. The CDR3 runs from the conserved cysteine through the conserved F or W. Fields, in order: D gene, J gene, clone size, CDR3 length, V gene, CDR3 protein, CDR3 DNA. A D gene is named only where the DNA matches it firmly. Size tells how often a clone was seen (once, few, many) or the class of an expanded clone, and some rows leave it out.

d_gene: TRBD1; j_gene: TRBJ2-2; abundance: -; len: 18; v_gene: TRBV29-1; CDR3aa: CSGFLDRGPRADTGELFF; CDR3nt: TGCAGCGGCTTCCTGGACAGGGGTCCCCGCGCGGACACCGGGGAGCTGTTTTTT
d_gene: TRBD2; j_gene: TRBJ2-7; abundance: -; len: 14; v_gene: TRBV29-1; CDR3aa: CSVQAGPNTYEQYF; CDR3nt: TGCAGCGTCCAAGCGGGGCCGAACACCTACGAGCAGTACTTC
d_gene: -; j_gene: TRBJ2-7; abundance: -; len: 12; v_gene: TRBV6-1; CDR3aa: CASRARAYEQYF; CDR3nt: TGTGCCAGCAGAGCCAGGGCCTACGAGCAGTACTTC
d_gene: -; j_gene: TRBJ2-7; abundance: -; len: 14; v_gene: TRBV4-1; CDR3aa: CASSLWDGAYEQYF; CDR3nt: TGCGCCAGCAGCCTCTGGGACGGGGCCTACGAGCAGTACTTC
d_gene: -; j_gene: TRBJ2-1; abundance: -; len: 15; v_gene: TRBV2; CDR3aa: CASTRSEGPHNEQFF; CDR3nt: TGTGCCAGCACCAGATCGGAGGGCCCTCACAATGAGCAGTTCTTC
d_gene: -; j_gene: TRBJ1-3; abundance: -; len: 15; v_gene: TRBV28; CDR3aa: CASSPRGNSGNTIYF; CDR3nt: TGTGCCAGCAGTCCCAGGGGAAACTCTGGAAACACCATATATTTT
d_gene: -; j_gene: TRBJ1-1; abundance: -; len: 14; v_gene: TRBV6-5; CDR3aa: CASSADWGVTEAFF; CDR3nt: TGTGCCAGCAGTGCCGACTGGGGGGTCACTGAAGCTTTCTTT
d_gene: -; j_gene: TRBJ2-1; abundance: -; len: 11; v_gene: TRBV7-9; CDR3aa: CASTDRGEQFF; CDR3nt: TGTGCCAGCACCGACCGGGGTGAGCAGTTCTTC
d_gene: -; j_gene: TRBJ1-5; abundance: -; len: 15; v_gene: TRBV4-1; CDR3aa: CASSQDPGPLGPQHF; CDR3nt: TGCGCCAGCAGCCAAGATCCAGGTCCCCTGGGGCCCCAGCATTTT
d_gene: -; j_gene: TRBJ2-7; abundance: -; len: 15; v_gene: TRBV5-1; CDR3aa: CASSLLGTRNYEQYF; CDR3nt: TGCGCCAGCAGCTTGCTGGGGACAAGAAACTACGAGCAGTACTTC
d_gene: TRBD2; j_gene: TRBJ2-7; abundance: once; len: 15; v_gene: TRBV2; CDR3aa: CASSEGTSGTYEQYF; CDR3nt: TGTGCCAGCAGTGAAGGCACTAGCGGGACCTACGAGCAGTACTTC
d_gene: -; j_gene: TRBJ2-7; abundance: -; len: 14; v_gene: TRBV11-1; CDR3aa: CASSLSGAPYEQYF; CDR3nt: TGTGCCAGCAGCTTATCGGGGGCCCCCTACGAGCAGTACTTC
d_gene: -; j_gene: TRBJ1-2; abundance: -; len: 12; v_gene: TRBV2; CDR3aa: CASRGRMVGYTF; CDR3nt: TGTGCCAGCAGAGGCCGGATGGTTGGCTACACCTTC
d_gene: TRBD2; j_gene: TRBJ2-3; abundance: once; len: 17; v_gene: TRBV28; CDR3aa: CASSLGAGGGIADTQYF; CDR3nt: TGTGCCAGCAGTCTCGGGGCGGGAGGGGGGATCGCAGATACGCAGTATTTT
d_gene: TRBD2; j_gene: TRBJ2-3; abundance: -; len: 15; v_gene: TRBV6-1; CDR3aa: CASSERRGGTDTQYF; CDR3nt: TGTGCCAGCAGTGAAAGACGGGGGGGGACAGATACGCAGTATTTT
d_gene: -; j_gene: TRBJ2-5; abundance: -; len: 14; v_gene: TRBV27; CDR3aa: CASSSRGSWETQYF; CDR3nt: TGTGCCAGCAGTTCACGGGGGTCTTGGGAGACCCAGTACTTC
d_gene: TRBD1; j_gene: TRBJ1-1; abundance: once; len: 12; v_gene: TRBV2; CDR3aa: CATLGGQREAFF; CDR3nt: TGTGCCACCTTAGGGGGCCAGAGGGAAGCTTTCTTT
d_gene: -; j_gene: TRBJ2-7; abundance: -; len: 15; v_gene: TRBV27; CDR3aa: CASSFSPGQSYEQYF; CDR3nt: TGTGCCAGCAGTTTTAGCCCCGGACAGTCCTACGAGCAGTACTTC
d_gene: -; j_gene: TRBJ2-1; abundance: -; len: 12; v_gene: TRBV30; CDR3aa: CAWSVIQWEQFF; CDR3nt: TGTGCCTGGAGTGTAATTCAATGGGAGCAGTTCTTC
d_gene: TRBD2; j_gene: TRBJ2-1; abundance: -; len: 17; v_gene: TRBV7-9; CDR3aa: CASSHSGRAISYNEQFF; CDR3nt: TGTGCCAGCAGTCATAGCGGGAGGGCCATTTCCTACAATGAGCAGTTCTTC
d_gene: -; j_gene: TRBJ1-2; abundance: -; len: 12; v_gene: TRBV7-9; CDR3aa: CASSLAQNGYTF; CDR3nt: TGTGCCAGCAGCTTAGCTCAGAATGGCTACACCTTC
d_gene: -; j_gene: TRBJ1-5; abundance: -; len: 15; v_gene: TRBV6-5; CDR3aa: CASSYSNAGNQPQHF; CDR3nt: TGTGCCAGCAGTTACTCGAATGCGGGGAATCAGCCCCAGCATTTT
d_gene: TRBD1; j_gene: TRBJ1-4; abundance: -; len: 15; v_gene: TRBV28; CDR3aa: CASSPLGTANEKLFF; CDR3nt: TGTGCCAGCAGCCCCCTCGGGACAGCTAATGAAAAACTGTTTTTT
d_gene: -; j_gene: TRBJ2-3; abundance: -; len: 13; v_gene: TRBV7-9; CDR3aa: CASSLIEGDTQYF; CDR3nt: TGTGCCAGCAGCTTAATTGAGGGTGATACGCAGTATTTT
d_gene: TRBD1; j_gene: TRBJ2-7; abundance: -; len: 12; v_gene: TRBV6-1; CDR3aa: CASSTGGYEQYF; CDR3nt: TGTGCCAGCAGTACAGGGGGCTACGAGCAGTACTTC
d_gene: -; j_gene: TRBJ2-1; abundance: -; len: 14; v_gene: TRBV11-2; CDR3aa: CASSLGGRHFEQFF; CDR3nt: TGTGCCAGCAGCTTGGGGGGCCGACATTTTGAGCAGTTCTTC
d_gene: TRBD2; j_gene: TRBJ2-5; abundance: -; len: 13; v_gene: TRBV14; CDR3aa: CASGREMKETQYF; CDR3nt: TGTGCCAGCGGGCGGGAGATGAAAGAGACCCAGTACTTC
d_gene: -; j_gene: TRBJ2-5; abundance: -; len: 14; v_gene: TRBV28; CDR3aa: CASSVRDVQETQYF; CDR3nt: TGTGCCAGCAGTGTCCGGGACGTACAAGAGACCCAGTACTTC
d_gene: -; j_gene: TRBJ2-7; abundance: -; len: 13; v_gene: TRBV14; CDR3aa: CASSQGPFVKQYF; CDR3nt: TGTGCCAGCAGCCAGGGTCCTTTCGTTAAGCAGTACTTC
d_gene: -; j_gene: TRBJ1-5; abundance: -; len: 15; v_gene: TRBV2; CDR3aa: CASSESTTYNQPQHF; CDR3nt: TGTGCCAGCAGTGAGTCCACAACATACAATCAGCCCCAGCATTTT
d_gene: TRBD2; j_gene: TRBJ2-3; abundance: -; len: 16; v_gene: TRBV11-1; CDR3aa: CASSLLSGGLTDTQYF; CDR3nt: TGTGCCAGCAGCTTATTGAGCGGGGGTTTGACAGATACGCAGTATTTT